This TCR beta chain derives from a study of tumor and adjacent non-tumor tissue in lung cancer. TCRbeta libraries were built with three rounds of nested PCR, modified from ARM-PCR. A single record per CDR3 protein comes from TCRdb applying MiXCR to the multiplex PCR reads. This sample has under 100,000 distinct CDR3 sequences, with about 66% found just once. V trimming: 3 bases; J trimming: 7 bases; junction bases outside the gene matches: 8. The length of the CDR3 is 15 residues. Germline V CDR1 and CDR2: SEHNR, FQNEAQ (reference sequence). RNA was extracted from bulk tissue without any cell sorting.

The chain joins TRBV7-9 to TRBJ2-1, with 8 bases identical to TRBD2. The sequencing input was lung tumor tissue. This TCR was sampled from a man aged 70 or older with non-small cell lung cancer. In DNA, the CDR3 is TGTGCCAGCAGCTTGAAAGCGGGAGCGCGTAATGAGCAGTTCTTC. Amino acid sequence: CASSLKAGARNEQFF.